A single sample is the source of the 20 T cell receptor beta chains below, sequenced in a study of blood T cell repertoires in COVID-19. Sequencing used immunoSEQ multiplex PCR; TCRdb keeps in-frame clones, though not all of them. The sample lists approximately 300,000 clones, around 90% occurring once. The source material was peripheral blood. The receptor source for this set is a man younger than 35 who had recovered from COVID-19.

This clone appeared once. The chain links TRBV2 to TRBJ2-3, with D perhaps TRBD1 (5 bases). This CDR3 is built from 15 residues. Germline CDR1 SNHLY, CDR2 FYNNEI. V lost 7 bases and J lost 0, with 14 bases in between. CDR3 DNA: TGTGCCAGCAACGGAAGGGGCTATAGCACAGATACGCAGTATTTT. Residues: CASNGRGYSTDTQYF.

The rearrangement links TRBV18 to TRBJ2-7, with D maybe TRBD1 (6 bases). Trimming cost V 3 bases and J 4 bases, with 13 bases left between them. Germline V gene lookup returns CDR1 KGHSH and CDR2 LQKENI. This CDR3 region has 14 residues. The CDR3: CASSPGDKPYEQYF. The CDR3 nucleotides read TGTGCCAGCTCACCGGGGGACAAGCCTTACGAGCAGTACTTC. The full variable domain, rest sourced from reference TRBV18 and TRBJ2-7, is NAGVMQNPRHLVRRRGQEARLRCSPMKGHSHVYWYRQLPEEGLKFMVYLQKENIIDESGMPKERFSAEFPKEGPSILRIQQVVRGDSAAYFCASSPGDKPYEQYFGPGTRLTVT.

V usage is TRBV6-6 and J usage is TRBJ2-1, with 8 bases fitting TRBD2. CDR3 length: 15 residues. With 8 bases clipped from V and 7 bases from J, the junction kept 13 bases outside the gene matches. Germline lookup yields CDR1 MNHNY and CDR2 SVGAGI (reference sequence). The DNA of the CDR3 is TGTGCCAGCTTACCCGGGACTAGGAGGTCGAATGAGCAGTTCTTC. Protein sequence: CASLPGTRRSNEQFF.

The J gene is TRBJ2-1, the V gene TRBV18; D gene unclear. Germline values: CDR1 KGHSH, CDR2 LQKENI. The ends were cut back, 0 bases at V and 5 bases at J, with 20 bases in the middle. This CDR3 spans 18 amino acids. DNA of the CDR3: TGTGCCAGCTCACCACCGGCCACTCCCCGTACGGGTGACAATGAGCAGTTCTTC. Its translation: CASSPPATPRTGDNEQFF. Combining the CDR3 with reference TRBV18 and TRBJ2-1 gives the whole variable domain NAGVMQNPRHLVRRRGQEARLRCSPMKGHSHVYWYRQLPEEGLKFMVYLQKENIIDESGMPKERFSAEFPKEGPSILRIQQVVRGDSAAYFCASSPPATPRTGDNEQFFGPGTRLTVL.

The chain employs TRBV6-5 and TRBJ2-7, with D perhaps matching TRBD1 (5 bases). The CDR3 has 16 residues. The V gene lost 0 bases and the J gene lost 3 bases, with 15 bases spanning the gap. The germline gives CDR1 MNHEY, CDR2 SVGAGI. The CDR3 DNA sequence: TGTGCCAGCAGTTACTCGAAGTTGACAGTATACTACGAGCAGTACTTC. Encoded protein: CASSYSKLTVYYEQYF.

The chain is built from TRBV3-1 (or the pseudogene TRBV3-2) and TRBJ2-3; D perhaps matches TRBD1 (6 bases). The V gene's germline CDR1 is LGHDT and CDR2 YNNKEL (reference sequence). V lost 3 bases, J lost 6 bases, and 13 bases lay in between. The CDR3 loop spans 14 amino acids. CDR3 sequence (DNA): TGTGCCAGCAGCCAGGGGGCGCGGGTGGATACGCAGTATTTT. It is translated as CASSQGARVDTQYF.

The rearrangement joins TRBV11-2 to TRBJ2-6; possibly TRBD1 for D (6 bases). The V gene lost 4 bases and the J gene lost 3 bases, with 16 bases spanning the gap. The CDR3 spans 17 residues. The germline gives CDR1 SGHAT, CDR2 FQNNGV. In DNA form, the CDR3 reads TGTGCCAGCAGCTCACAGGGTGGTATTTATGGGGCCAACGTCCTGACTTTC. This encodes CASSSQGGIYGANVLTF.

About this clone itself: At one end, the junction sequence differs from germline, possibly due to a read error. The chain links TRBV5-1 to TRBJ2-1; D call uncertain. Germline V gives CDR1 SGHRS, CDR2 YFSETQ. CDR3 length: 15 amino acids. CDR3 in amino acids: CASRLGQALYNEQFF. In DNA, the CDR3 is TGCGCCAGCAGATTGGGCCAGGCGCTCTACAATGAGCAGTTCTTC.

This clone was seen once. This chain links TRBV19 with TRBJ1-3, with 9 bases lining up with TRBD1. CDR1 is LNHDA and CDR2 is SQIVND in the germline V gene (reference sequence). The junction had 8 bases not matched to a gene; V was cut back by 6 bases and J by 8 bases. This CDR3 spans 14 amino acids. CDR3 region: CASRGDREIDTIYF. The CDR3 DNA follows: TGTGCCAGTAGGGGGGACAGGGAGATCGACACCATATATTTT.

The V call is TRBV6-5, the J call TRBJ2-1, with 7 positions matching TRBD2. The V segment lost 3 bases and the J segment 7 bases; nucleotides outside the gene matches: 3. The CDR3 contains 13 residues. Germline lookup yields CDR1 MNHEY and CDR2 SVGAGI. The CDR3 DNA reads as TGTGCCAGCAGTTATGGGGGAGGGAATGAGCAGTTCTTC. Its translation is CASSYGGGNEQFF.

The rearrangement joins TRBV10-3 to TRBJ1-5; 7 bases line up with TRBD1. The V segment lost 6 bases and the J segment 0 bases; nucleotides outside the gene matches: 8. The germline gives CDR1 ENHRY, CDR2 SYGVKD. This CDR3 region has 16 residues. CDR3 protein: CAISEGAGYSNQPQHF. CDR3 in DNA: TGTGCCATCAGCGAGGGGGCGGGGTATAGCAATCAGCCCCAGCATTTT.

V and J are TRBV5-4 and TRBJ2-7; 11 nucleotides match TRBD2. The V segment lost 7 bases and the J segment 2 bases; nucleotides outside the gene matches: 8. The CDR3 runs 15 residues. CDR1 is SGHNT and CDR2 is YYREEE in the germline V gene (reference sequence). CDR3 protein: CASGFSGGETYEQYF. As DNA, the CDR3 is TGTGCCAGCGGGTTTAGCGGGGGGGAAACCTACGAGCAGTACTTC.

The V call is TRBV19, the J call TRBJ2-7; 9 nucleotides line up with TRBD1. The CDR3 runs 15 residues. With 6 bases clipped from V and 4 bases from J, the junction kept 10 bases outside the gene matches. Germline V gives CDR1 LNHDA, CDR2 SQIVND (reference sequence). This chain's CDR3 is CASRNPGQGSYEQYF. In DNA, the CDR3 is TGTGCCAGTAGAAATCCGGGACAGGGAAGTTACGAGCAGTACTTC.

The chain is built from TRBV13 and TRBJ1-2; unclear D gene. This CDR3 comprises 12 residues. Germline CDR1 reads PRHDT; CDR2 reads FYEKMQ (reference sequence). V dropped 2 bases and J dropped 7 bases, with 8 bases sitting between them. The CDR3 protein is CASSLRGAGYTF. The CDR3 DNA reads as TGTGCCAGCAGCTTAAGAGGAGCTGGCTACACCTTC.

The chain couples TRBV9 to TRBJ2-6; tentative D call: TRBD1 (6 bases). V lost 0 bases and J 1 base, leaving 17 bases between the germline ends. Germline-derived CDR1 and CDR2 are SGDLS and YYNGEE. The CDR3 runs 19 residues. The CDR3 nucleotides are TGTGCCAGCAGCGTAGATCGGGACATGCCCCGATCTGGGGCCAACGTCCTGACTTTC. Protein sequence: CASSVDRDMPRSGANVLTF.

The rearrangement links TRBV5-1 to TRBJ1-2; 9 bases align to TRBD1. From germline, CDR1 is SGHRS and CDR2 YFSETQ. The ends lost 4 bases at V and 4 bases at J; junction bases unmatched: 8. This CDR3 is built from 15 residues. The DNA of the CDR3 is TGCGCCAGCAGCACCGGGACAGGGTGGACCTATGGCTACACCTTC. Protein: CASSTGTGWTYGYTF.

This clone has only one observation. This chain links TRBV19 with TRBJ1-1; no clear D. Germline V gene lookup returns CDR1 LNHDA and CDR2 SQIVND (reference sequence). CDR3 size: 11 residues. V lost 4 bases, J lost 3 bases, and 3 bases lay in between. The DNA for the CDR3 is TGTGCCAGTAGTACGTACACTGAAGCTTTCTTT. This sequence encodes CASSTYTEAFF.

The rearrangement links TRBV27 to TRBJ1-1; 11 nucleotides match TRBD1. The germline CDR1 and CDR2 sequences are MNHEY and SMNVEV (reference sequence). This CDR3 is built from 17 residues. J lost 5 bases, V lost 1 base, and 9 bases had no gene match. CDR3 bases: TGTGCCAGCAGTTTATACTCCGGGACAGGGGGTTATACTGAAGCTTTCTTT. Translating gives CASSLYSGTGGYTEAFF.

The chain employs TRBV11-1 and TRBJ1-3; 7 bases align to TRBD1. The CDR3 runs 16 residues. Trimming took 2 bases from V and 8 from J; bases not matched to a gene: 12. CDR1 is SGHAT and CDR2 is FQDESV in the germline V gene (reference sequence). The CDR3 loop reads CASSLRSYGQVDTIYF. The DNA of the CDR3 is TGTGCCAGCAGCTTAAGAAGTTACGGACAGGTGGACACCATATATTTT.

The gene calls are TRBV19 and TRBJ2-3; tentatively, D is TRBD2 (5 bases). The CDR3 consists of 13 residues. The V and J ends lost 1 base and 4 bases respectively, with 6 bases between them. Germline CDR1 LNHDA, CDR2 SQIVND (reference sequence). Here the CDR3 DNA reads TGTGCCAGTAGTATAGTGGAGGCAGATACGCAGTATTTT. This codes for CASSIVEADTQYF.